The rows below give T cell receptor beta chains drawn from one sample of a study of PD-L1 blockade in urothelial cancer. Assay used: immunoSEQ multiplex PCR; TCRdb lists only in-frame clones, some missing. The sample has fewer than 50,000 clones; roughly four fifths are singletons. This material consisted of PBMCs, taken around atezolizumab (anti-PD-L1) treatment. The receptors originated from a man between 65 and 85 years old with urothelial cancer. The CDR3 runs from the conserved cysteine through the conserved F or W. A D gene is named only where the DNA matches it firmly. The size of a clone is reported for some rows only, either as once, few or many, or as a class for expanded clones.

.	TRBJ2-7	TRBD1	TRBV6-5	CASSYRDRGYEQYF
once	TRBJ1-1	TRBD1	TRBV7-9	CASSFDYNRGGRLAAEAFF
.	TRBJ2-7	.	TRBV18	CASQSGSQYEQYF
few	TRBJ2-7	TRBD2	TRBV5-4	CASSPGGLAGGGEQYF
.	TRBJ2-7	TRBD2	TRBV11-1	CASSLLGGAAPYEQYF
.	TRBJ1-2	.	TRBV4-1	CASSQEEDGYGYTF
few	TRBJ1-2	.	TRBV18	CASSPSRDGYTF
.	TRBJ1-2	.	TRBV29-1	CSVEGQGSDYGYTF
.	TRBJ2-7	.	TRBV7-6	CASSLGQDEQYF
once	TRBJ2-6	.	TRBV6-4	CASRPTASGANVLTF
.	TRBJ2-7	.	TRBV28	CASSRQESHEQYF
.	TRBJ1-1	TRBD1	TRBV7-3	CASSPLRGAEAFF
.	TRBJ1-3	.	TRBV15	CATQQADSGNTIYF
.	TRBJ1-1	TRBD1	TRBV5-1	CASTGGLTEAFF
.	TRBJ1-1	TRBD1	TRBV9	CASSFTGGADTEAFF
.	TRBJ2-3	.	TRBV2	CASSEGPDTQYF
.	TRBJ1-1	.	TRBV9	CASSVGRGTEAFF
.	TRBJ1-5	TRBD1	TRBV19	CASSRTGTGIDQPQHF
.	TRBJ2-7	TRBD2	TRBV7-2	CASSPEGLAGGEQYF
.	TRBJ2-1	.	TRBV10-3	CAIRQNVNNEQFF
.	TRBJ1-1	.	TRBV10-2	CASRATGELGTEAFF
.	TRBJ2-5	.	TRBV11-2	CASSLEGAGFQETQYF
.	TRBJ2-7	.	TRBV27	CASSLGVPDPKAYEQYF
.	TRBJ2-3	TRBD2	TRBV7-3	CASSPWGLATTDTQYF
.	TRBJ2-7	TRBD2	TRBV6-1	CASSGLAGWYEQYF
.	TRBJ1-6	.	TRBV9	CASSPSGGYNSPLHF
.	TRBJ1-1	.	TRBV9	CASSHSGGERTEAFF
.	TRBJ2-1	TRBD2	TRBV5-1	CASSLNLAGGPGVEQFF
.	TRBJ2-2	TRBD1	TRBV14	CASSQGRQGAAGELFF
.	TRBJ2-3	TRBD2	TRBV9	CASSERTSGSGDTQYF
.	TRBJ1-4	TRBD1	TRBV6-5	CASSYSGQGEKLFF
.	TRBJ1-2	.	TRBV19	CASSNMRFNYGYTF
.	TRBJ2-1	.	TRBV9	CASSVSQGNEQFF
.	TRBJ2-7	TRBD1	TRBV28	CASRTGGERYEQYF
few	TRBJ1-1	.	TRBV4-2	CASSQETATEAFF
.	TRBJ2-2	TRBD2	TRBV11-3	CASSRTSGRGGELFF
.	TRBJ1-2	.	TRBV7-9	CASSVVGRAYGYTF
.	TRBJ2-1	.	TRBV4-2	CASSQESGGVQFF
.	TRBJ2-2	.	TRBV7-2	CASSQAGSSAGELFF
.	TRBJ1-4	.	TRBV5-1	CASSGGGRYEKLFF
.	TRBJ2-2	.	TRBV29-1	CSVAGDTGELFF
.	TRBJ1-5	.	TRBV7-9	CASSHDRSLDQPQHF
few	TRBJ1-5	TRBD1	TRBV19	CASSTTGGFGNQPQHF
.	TRBJ2-1	.	TRBV2	CASTLANEQFF
once	TRBJ2-5	TRBD1	TRBV5-1	CASSPGQARETQYF
.	TRBJ2-3	.	TRBV7-6	CASSAERAPDTQYF
.	TRBJ2-4	.	TRBV21-1	CASRRVDRAKNIQYF
.	TRBJ1-1	.	TRBV28	CASSYPDRLNTEAFF
.	TRBJ2-7	.	TRBV27	CASSRLSGEQYF
.	TRBJ1-2	.	TRBV28	CASSSPGLYGYTF
.	TRBJ2-3	TRBD1	TRBV7-2	CASSSWGTGGATQYF
.	TRBJ1-2	.	TRBV10-3	CATSPGNYGYTF
.	TRBJ1-2	TRBD1	TRBV5-4	CASSSQGALEDYTF
.	TRBJ1-5	.	TRBV2	CASSVEGNQPQHF
.	TRBJ1-5	.	TRBV28	CATGTNSNQPQHF
.	TRBJ2-6	.	TRBV9	CASSPEYLSSGANVLTF
.	TRBJ2-7	.	TRBV28	CASSQGPYEQYF
.	TRBJ1-5	.	TRBV2	CASSGETVYQPQHF
.	TRBJ2-7	.	TRBV5-4	CASSLVQGPYEQYF